This passage covers 26 T cell receptor beta chains from one sample sequenced in a study of control samples from healthy donors and cancer patients. Clones were sequenced by immunoSEQ multiplex PCR, and TCRdb holds only the in-frame ones, with some missing. This table holds roughly 160,000 clones, 80% to 90% found once. The sample taken for sequencing was blood. These TCRs come from a woman younger than 45 in good health.

The CDR3 nucleotides are TGTGCCAGCTCAGGGGACAGGGGCGCAGATACGCAGTATTTT. It translates to CASSGDRGADTQYF. This sequence joins TRBV18 and TRBJ2-3; 10 bases are a match to TRBD1. The CDR3 spans 14 residues. In germline, CDR1 is KGHSH, CDR2 LQKENI. The trim removed 5 bases at V and 4 bases at J, leaving 3 bases unmatched.

This clone has just one count. The chain uses TRBV6-5 and TRBJ1-1, with 7 bases that match TRBD1. The CDR3 extends over 14 amino acids. V was pared by 5 bases and J by 9 bases, with 12 bases of the junction left unmatched. Germline V gene sequence: CDR1 MNHEY, CDR2 SVGAGI. In DNA, the CDR3 is TGTGCCAGCAGTAGCGATAGGAACAGGGGCCAAGCTTTCTTT. Its protein is CASSSDRNRGQAFF.

The chain couples TRBV5-1 to TRBJ2-7; 8 positions agree with TRBD1. V was clipped by 4 bases and J by 5 bases; unmatched bases: 5. The germline V gene encodes CDR1 SGHRS and CDR2 YFSETQ. The CDR3 is 13 amino acids. The CDR3 DNA is TGCGCCAGCAGCCATAACAGGGGGAACGAGCAGTACTTC. It specifies CASSHNRGNEQYF.

The rearrangement links TRBV27 to TRBJ2-2; 8 nucleotides line up with TRBD2. The CDR3 is made up of 17 amino acids. Germline assignment: CDR1 MNHEY and CDR2 SMNVEV (reference sequence). J was trimmed by 10 bases and V by 1 base; bases with no gene match: 14. The CDR3 sequence is CASSLFVGLAGPLELFF. CDR3 coding DNA: TGTGCCAGCAGTTTATTTGTGGGGCTAGCGGGTCCGTTGGAGCTGTTTTTT.

CDR3 residues: CASSRRSGGEQFF. The DNA of the CDR3 is TGTGCCAGCAGCCGAAGATCAGGGGGTGAGCAGTTCTTC. The chain combines TRBV14 with TRBJ2-1; 7 bases match TRBD1. J lost 9 bases, V lost 4 bases, and 6 bases had no gene match. This CDR3 has 13 amino acids. Germline V gene lookup returns CDR1 SGHDN and CDR2 FVKESK.

The chain recombines TRBV3-1 (or the pseudogene TRBV3-2) with TRBJ1-1; tentatively, D is TRBD1 (5 bases). CDR3 length: 16 residues. Trimming removed 4 bases from V and 5 bases from J, with 20 bases in between. Germline lookup yields CDR1 LGHDT and CDR2 YNNKEL (reference sequence). CDR3 residues: CASSPYGKAGGTEAFF. The CDR3 DNA reads TGTGCCAGCAGCCCGTACGGCAAGGCGGGGGGAACTGAAGCTTTCTTT.

The rearrangement uses TRBV5-6 and TRBJ2-1, with D hard to call. The V gene's germline CDR1 is SGHDT and CDR2 YYEEEE. V lost 0 bases, J lost 7 bases, and 5 bases lay in between. The CDR3 loop spans 12 amino acids. The CDR3 loop reads CASSLGQNEQFF. The CDR3 DNA follows: TGTGCCAGCAGCTTGGGTCAAAATGAGCAGTTCTTC.

This chain uses TRBV27 with TRBJ2-1; 11 bases match TRBD2. V shed 6 bases and J 4 bases; nucleotides not matched to a gene: 8. This CDR3 region has 16 residues. The germline CDR1 and CDR2 sequences are MNHEY and SMNVEV (reference sequence). The CDR3 sequence is CASSRPGLAAYNEQFF. The CDR3 DNA reads TGTGCCAGCAGCCGACCGGGACTAGCGGCTTACAATGAGCAGTTCTTC.

This sequence joins TRBV9 and TRBJ2-5; 8 bases fit TRBD2. The CDR3 is 15 amino acids. Losses at the gene ends were 3 bases for V and 2 bases for J; bases not matched to a gene: 6. Germline V gives CDR1 SGDLS, CDR2 YYNGEE. The CDR3 sequence is CASSAGGDPQETQYF. In nucleotides, the CDR3 is TGTGCCAGCAGCGCGGGGGGGGACCCTCAAGAGACCCAGTACTTC.

The chain joins TRBV5-1 to TRBJ1-2, with 10 bases matching TRBD1. The CDR3 is 16 amino acids. With V trimmed by 2 bases and J by 4 bases, 8 bases remained unmatched. Per the germline V gene, CDR1 is SGHRS and CDR2 is YFSETQ. Here the CDR3 DNA reads TGCGCCAGCAGCTTTACCGGGACAGGGGTGGTCTATGGCTACACCTTC. Amino acid sequence: CASSFTGTGVVYGYTF.

This chain uses TRBV30 with TRBJ2-1; 8 bases map to TRBD2. Germline V CDR1 and CDR2: GTSNPN, SVGIG (reference sequence). The CDR3 totals 13 residues. V was clipped by 4 bases and J by 8 bases; unmatched bases: 7. The CDR3 bases are TGTGCCTGGAAAGCGGGGGCCCGTTATGAGCAGTTCTTC. Amino acid sequence: CAWKAGARYEQFF.

This clone was recorded only once. The genes are TRBV5-6 and TRBJ1-2; a weak D match, TRBD1 (6 bases). The germline V gene encodes CDR1 SGHDT and CDR2 YYEEEE. The CDR3 totals 15 residues. Trimming stripped 0 bases from V and 8 bases from J, with 17 bases between. In DNA form, the CDR3 reads TGTGCCAGCAGCTTGGGGCTACAGGGCCGCCACGGCTACACCTTC. This encodes CASSLGLQGRHGYTF.

The genes are TRBV28 and TRBJ1-6; D possibly corresponds to TRBD1 (6 bases). The CDR3 contains 14 residues. Germline V gives CDR1 MDHEN, CDR2 SYDVKM. V lost 6 bases and J 5 bases, leaving 11 bases between the germline ends. The DNA for the CDR3 is TGTGCCAGCAGCCCTTACAGGGATAATTCACCCCTCCACTTT. Its translation is CASSPYRDNSPLHF.

The rearrangement joins TRBV10-3 to TRBJ1-2; 10 nucleotides agree with TRBD1. Germline lookup yields CDR1 ENHRY and CDR2 SYGVKD. The CDR3 loop spans 14 amino acids. V lost 6 bases and J lost 8; bases outside the gene matches: 9. The CDR3 nucleotides are TGTGCCATCAGGGGGACAGGGGTTTTCGGGGGCTACACCTTC. It codes for CAIRGTGVFGGYTF.

The chain couples TRBV11-3 to TRBJ2-2; 14 positions match TRBD2. V gave up 6 bases and J gave up 4 bases; unmatched junction bases: 4. Germline loops: CDR1 SGHNT, CDR2 YENEEA. CDR3 length: 16 residues. CDR3 DNA: TGTGCCAGCAGATCCGGACTAGCGGGGGGCACCGGGGAGCTGTTTTTT. It translates to CASRSGLAGGTGELFF.

The CDR3 protein is CATSRVVASLAKNIQYF. The CDR3 DNA sequence: TGTGCCACCAGCAGAGTAGTCGCTAGTCTAGCCAAAAACATTCAGTACTTC. This rearrangement joins TRBV15 to TRBJ2-4, with D unclear. This CDR3 has 17 amino acids. V shed 1 base and J shed 0 bases, with 13 bases lying between them. In germline, CDR1 is LNHNV, CDR2 YYDKDF (reference sequence).

The chain employs TRBV19 and TRBJ2-6; D unresolved. The CDR3 totals 15 residues. CDR1 is LNHDA, CDR2 SQIVND, per germline (reference sequence). The V end lost 2 bases, the J end lost 1 base, and 6 bases lay between the germline ends. The CDR3 is CASSISHSGANVLTF. Written as DNA, the CDR3 is TGTGCCAGTAGTATATCCCATTCTGGGGCCAACGTCCTGACTTTC.

The J gene is TRBJ2-1, the V gene TRBV9, with TRBD1 matching over 10 bases. V was pared by 2 bases and J by 3 bases, with 5 bases of the junction left unmatched. CDR1 and CDR2 from the germline V gene are SGDLS and YYNGEE. The CDR3 totals 16 residues. The CDR3 region is CASSVRQGAGYNEQFF. Written as DNA, the CDR3 is TGTGCCAGCAGCGTCCGACAGGGGGCGGGCTACAATGAGCAGTTCTTC.

The rearrangement links TRBV5-6 to TRBJ2-7, with D unresolved. There are 12 residues in the CDR3. The germline V gene encodes CDR1 SGHDT and CDR2 YYEEEE. Between the trimmed V and J ends, which lost 0 bases and 6 bases, there was a span of 7 bases. CDR3 sequence reads: CASSLALSEQYF. In DNA, the CDR3 is TGTGCCAGCAGCTTGGCCCTTTCCGAGCAGTACTTC.

With regard to this clone: Compared with germline, one end of the junction differs, possibly owing to a read error. The chain combines TRBV7-7 with TRBJ2-5; D gene uncertain. Germline lookup yields CDR1 SSHAT and CDR2 FNYEAQ (reference sequence). CDR3 size: 15 residues. The CDR3 DNA reads TGTGCTAGCAGCCCTGGATACGGGTTAGGAGAGACCCAGTACTTC. This encodes CASSPGYGLGETQYF.

The chain links TRBV10-3 to TRBJ2-1, with 15 bases that match TRBD2. The germline CDR1 and CDR2 sequences are ENHRY and SYGVKD. This CDR3 spans 17 amino acids. V was clipped by 6 bases and J by 1 base; unmatched bases: 4. The CDR3 DNA follows: TGTGCCATCAGCGAGGGGACTAGCGGGAGGTCCTACAATGAGCAGTTCTTC. The encoded protein is CAISEGTSGRSYNEQFF.

The chain is built from TRBV5-1 and TRBJ2-1; 10 positions match TRBD2. The V and J ends lost 4 bases and 6 bases, in that order; junction bases with no gene match: 13. CDR1 and CDR2 (germline): SGHRS, YFSETQ. The CDR3 extends over 17 amino acids. The CDR3 reads CASSESRTSGRGNEQFF. In nucleotides, the CDR3 is TGCGCCAGCAGCGAGAGTAGGACGAGCGGGAGGGGCAATGAGCAGTTCTTC.

The chain carries TRBV28 and TRBJ1-2; TRBD1 might be the D (5 bases). V dropped 8 bases and J dropped 4 bases, with 11 bases sitting between them. Germline CDR1 and CDR2: MDHEN and SYDVKM. CDR3 length equals 12 residues. The DNA of the CDR3 is TGTGCCAGCTCACAGGCTTTCTATGGCTACACCTTC. It yields the protein CASSQAFYGYTF.

The DNA for the CDR3 is TGCGCCAGCAGCGGTCGGACAGGTAGTGGTGGGAATCAGCCCCAGCATTTT. The encoded protein is CASSGRTGSGGNQPQHF. The V and J genes are TRBV4-1 and TRBJ1-5, with 7 bases aligning to TRBD1. The V gene's germline CDR1 is MGHRA and CDR2 YSYEKL. Trimming took 5 bases from V and 4 from J; bases not matched to a gene: 14. There are 17 residues in the CDR3.

This clone was seen only once. This sequence joins TRBV3-1 (or the pseudogene TRBV3-2) and TRBJ1-6; possibly TRBD1 for D (5 bases). CDR3 size: 15 residues. V was cut by 0 bases and J by 8 bases, with 11 bases left in between. Germline V gene lookup returns CDR1 LGHDT and CDR2 YNNKEL (reference sequence). DNA for the CDR3: TGTGCCAGCAGCCAAGAGGAGGGGTTCCATTCACCCCTCCACTTT. This codes for CASSQEEGFHSPLHF.

The rearrangement links TRBV24-1 to TRBJ2-7; 7 bases match TRBD1. Germline loops: CDR1 KGHDR, CDR2 SFDVKD. The CDR3 loop spans 16 amino acids. The V and J ends lost 4 bases and 1 base, in that order; junction bases with no gene match: 9. This CDR3 reads CATSDATGNRSYEQYF. CDR3 sequence (DNA): TGTGCCACCAGTGACGCGACAGGGAACAGATCCTACGAGCAGTACTTC.